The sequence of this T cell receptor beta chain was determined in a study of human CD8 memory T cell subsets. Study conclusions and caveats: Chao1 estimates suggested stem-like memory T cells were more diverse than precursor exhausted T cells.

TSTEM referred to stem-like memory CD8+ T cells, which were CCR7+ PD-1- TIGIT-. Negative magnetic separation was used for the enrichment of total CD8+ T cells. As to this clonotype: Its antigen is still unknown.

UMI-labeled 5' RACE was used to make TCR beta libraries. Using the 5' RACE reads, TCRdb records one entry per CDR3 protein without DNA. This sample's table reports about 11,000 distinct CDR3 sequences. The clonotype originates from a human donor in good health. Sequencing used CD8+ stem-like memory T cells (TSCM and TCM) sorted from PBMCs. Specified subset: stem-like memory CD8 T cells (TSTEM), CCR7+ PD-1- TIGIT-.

The CDR3 here is CASSPGTGNGYTF. The chain links TRBV6-2 or TRBV6-3 to TRBJ1-2; TCRdb indicates TRBD1, and absent DNA this call remains unverified. CDR1 is MNHEY and CDR2 is SVGEGT in the germline V gene. The CDR3 contains 13 residues.